The 21 T cell receptor beta chains reported below all come from one sample, sequenced in a study of shared clonotypes between healthy human individuals. Sequenced by immunoSEQ multiplex PCR; TCRdb stores in-frame clones only, minus some. The profile shows about 2 million clones, 95% of them singletons. Sequenced sample: naive CD4+ T cells sorted from blood. The subset here: CD45RA+ positively selected. All receptors come from a young man in good health.

The rearrangement uses TRBV19 and TRBJ1-2, with TRBD1 identical over 8 bases. The CDR3 loop spans 16 amino acids. Trimming removed 3 bases from V and 4 bases from J; junction bases left unmatched: 10. Germline loops: CDR1 LNHDA, CDR2 SQIVND (reference sequence). CDR3 sequence reads: CASSMAKGQVAYGYTF. The CDR3 nucleotides read TGTGCCAGTAGTATGGCGAAGGGACAGGTCGCCTATGGCTACACCTTC.

On this clone: Additional DNA sequences in this sample encode the identical CDR3. The V and J genes are TRBV9 and TRBJ2-5; TRBD2 matches 13 bases. There are 15 residues in the CDR3. Trimming took 3 bases from V and 5 from J; bases not matched to a gene: 4. Germline assignment: CDR1 SGDLS and CDR2 YYNGEE. CDR3 region: CASSGTSGGWETQYF. In DNA form, the CDR3 reads TGTGCCAGCAGCGGGACTAGCGGGGGTTGGGAGACCCAGTACTTC.

The rearrangement links TRBV11-2 to TRBJ2-1; D ambiguous. Per the germline V gene, CDR1 is SGHAT and CDR2 is FQNNGV. The CDR3 runs 14 residues. V was trimmed by 0 bases and J by 8 bases, leaving 11 bases between them. CDR3 protein: CASSLEKLGDEQFF. The CDR3 region has the DNA TGTGCCAGCAGCTTAGAAAAGCTCGGCGATGAGCAGTTCTTC. The full variable domain, rest sourced from reference TRBV11-2 and TRBJ2-1, is EAGVAQSPRYKIIEKRQSVAFWCNPISGHATLYWYQQILGQGPKLLIQFQNNGVVDDSQLPKDRFSAERLKGVDSTLKIQPAKLEDSAVYLCASSLEKLGDEQFFGPGTRLTVL.

The chain is built from TRBV29-1 and TRBJ1-1, with 9 bases identical to TRBD1. Germline V gives CDR1 SQVTM, CDR2 ANQGSEA. The J segment lost 1 base and the V segment lost 1 base, leaving 10 bases of the junction unmatched. This CDR3 is 17 amino acids long. CDR3 sequence: CSVEGGTGRNTNTEAFF. The DNA for the CDR3 is TGCAGCGTTGAAGGAGGGACAGGGAGAAATACGAACACTGAAGCTTTCTTT.

The chain combines TRBV6-6 with TRBJ2-7, with 12 bases matching TRBD1. J gave up 5 bases and V 5 bases, and 7 bases lay outside the gene matches. Germline loops: CDR1 MNHNY, CDR2 SVGAGI (reference sequence). The CDR3 length is 15 residues. CDR3: CASSLGTGGLNEQYF. In DNA, the CDR3 is TGTGCCAGCAGTCTGGGGACAGGGGGCTTGAACGAGCAGTACTTC.

With regard to this clone: The sample holds other DNA sequences that translate to the same CDR3. The V and J genes are TRBV19 and TRBJ1-6; D possibly corresponds to TRBD1 (6 bases). The CDR3 has 14 residues. Germline V CDR1 and CDR2: LNHDA, SQIVND (reference sequence). Trimming shortened V by 6 bases and J by 7 bases, and 13 bases separated the two germline ends. In DNA, the CDR3 is TGTGCCAGTAGCCCCCTGGGGGCAAATTCACCCCTCCACTTT. This encodes CASSPLGANSPLHF.

The chain links TRBV7-2 to TRBJ2-7, with 9 bases matching TRBD2. Germline V gives CDR1 SGHTA, CDR2 FQGNSA. This CDR3 comprises 15 residues. J was trimmed by 2 bases and V by 2 bases; bases with no gene match: 4. The CDR3 protein is CASSLSSGATYEQYF. The CDR3 DNA is TGTGCCAGCAGCTTATCTAGCGGGGCTACCTACGAGCAGTACTTC.

The table lists this clone with a count of one. The chain joins TRBV5-1 to TRBJ2-5; the match to TRBD2 covers 10 bases. The V segment lost 1 base and the J segment 2 bases; nucleotides outside the gene matches: 2. From germline, CDR1 is SGHRS and CDR2 YFSETQ. The CDR3 runs to 15 residues. CDR3 nucleotides: TGCGCCAGCAGCTTGACTAGCGGGAAGCAAGAGACCCAGTACTTC. Its protein is CASSLTSGKQETQYF.

This clone came up once. This chain joins TRBV25-1 and TRBJ1-1; 8 bases align to TRBD1. The length of the CDR3 is 13 residues. Germline V gene data show CDR1 as MGHDK and CDR2 as SYGVNS. The J segment lost 6 bases and the V segment lost 10 bases, leaving 10 bases of the junction unmatched. The CDR3 region has the DNA TGTGCCACCTCGACAGGGGTGAGCGCTGAAGCTTTCTTT. Amino acids: CATSTGVSAEAFF.

The rearrangement uses TRBV7-9 and TRBJ2-6; D unclear. The CDR3 totals 18 residues. In germline, CDR1 is SEHNR, CDR2 FQNEAQ (reference sequence). The V gene lost 1 base and the J gene lost 0 bases, with 13 bases spanning the gap. CDR3 amino acids: CASSLVALTHSGANVLTF. The DNA for the CDR3 is TGTGCCAGCAGCTTAGTGGCACTAACACACTCTGGGGCCAACGTCCTGACTTTC.

This chain connects TRBV23-1 to TRBJ1-2, with D hard to call. TRBV23-1 is marked as an open reading frame, function uncertain. The ends were cut back, 1 base at V and 0 bases at J, with 6 bases in the middle. The CDR3 runs to 14 residues. DNA for the CDR3: TGCGCCAGCAGTCAATTTCTCACTAACTATGGCTACACCTTC. Protein sequence: CASSQFLTNYGYTF.

To note about this clone: Other DNA variants within this sample encode the same CDR3. This chain connects TRBV5-1 to TRBJ2-3, with unresolved D. Germline lookup yields CDR1 SGHRS and CDR2 YFSETQ. The CDR3 contains 11 residues. The V end was cut by 3 bases, the J end by 5 bases, with 4 bases between. The DNA of the CDR3 is TGCGCCAGCAGCTCCCTAGATACGCAGTATTTT. This translates into CASSSLDTQYF.

There are a few counts of this clone. V and J are TRBV10-3 and TRBJ2-2; TRBD2 matches 9 bases. Germline V CDR1 and CDR2: ENHRY, SYGVKD. The CDR3 has 16 amino acids. V gave up 7 bases and J gave up 5 bases; unmatched junction bases: 11. This CDR3 reads CAINRGSGSGTGELFF. Written as DNA, the CDR3 is TGTGCCATCAATAGGGGTAGCGGGAGCGGAACCGGGGAGCTGTTTTTT.

The V call is TRBV5-1, the J call TRBJ2-7, with D possibly matching TRBD1 (6 bases). CDR1 is SGHRS and CDR2 is YFSETQ in the germline V gene. The CDR3 is 15 residues long. The V and J ends lost 1 base and 4 bases respectively, with 15 bases between them. CDR3 residues: CASSLTTGLSYEQYF. DNA for the CDR3: TGCGCCAGCAGCTTGACGACAGGATTGTCGTACGAGCAGTACTTC. The entire variable domain, with the rest obtained from reference TRBV5-1 and TRBJ2-7, is as follows: KAGVTQTPRYLIKTRGQQVTLSCSPISGHRSVSWYQQTPGQGLQFLFEYFSETQRNKGNFPGRFSGRQFSNSRSEMNVSTLELGDSALYLCASSLTTGLSYEQYFGPGTRLTVT.

About this clone: Relative to the germline gene, one junction end is altered; a read error may explain this. This chain joins TRBV12-5 and TRBJ2-7; TRBD2 matches 10 bases. CDR1 and CDR2 (germline): LGHNT, FRNRAP. The CDR3 contains 10 residues. CDR3 sequence: CASAQTSGLF. DNA of the CDR3: TGTGCTAGTGCCCAGACTAGCGGGCTCTTC.

The chain employs TRBV10-3 and TRBJ1-1; the match to TRBD1 covers 7 bases. Germline V gives CDR1 ENHRY, CDR2 SYGVKD. V gave up 4 bases and J gave up 5 bases; unmatched junction bases: 10. The CDR3 contains 15 residues. CDR3: CAISAYPRGSTEAFF. As DNA, the CDR3 is TGTGCCATCAGTGCCTATCCCAGGGGGTCTACTGAAGCTTTCTTT.

The chain's CDR3 is CARSLVSNTEAFF. For the CDR3, the DNA is TGTGCCAGAAGCTTGGTGTCGAACACTGAAGCTTTCTTT. The V call is TRBV5-3, the J call TRBJ1-1; D remains unclear. TRBV5-3 is known as an ORF, though its function is uncertain. Deletions cut 0 bases from V and 1 base from J, with 4 bases between. The CDR3 totals 13 residues.

In the case of this clone: In the same sample, other DNA sequences code for this CDR3. The chain employs TRBV30 and TRBJ1-5, with D hard to call. This CDR3 comprises 12 residues. The V and J ends lost 1 base and 4 bases respectively, with 5 bases between them. Per the germline V gene, CDR1 is GTSNPN and CDR2 is SVGIG (reference sequence). The CDR3 sequence: CAWSGRNQPQHF. The CDR3, as DNA: TGTGCCTGGAGTGGCAGAAATCAGCCCCAGCATTTT.

This chain links TRBV28 with TRBJ1-2, with D perhaps TRBD1 (6 bases). CDR1 MDHEN and CDR2 SYDVKM come from the germline V gene. Between the trimmed V and J ends, which lost 1 base and 7 bases, there was a span of 13 bases. The length of the CDR3 is 14 residues. The CDR3 sequence is CASSLSGGGAGYTF. The CDR3 coding sequence is TGTGCCAGCAGTTTATCGGGGGGCGGCGCTGGCTACACCTTC.

J is TRBJ2-6 and V is TRBV27; D is undetermined. Germline-derived CDR1 and CDR2 are MNHEY and SMNVEV (reference sequence). This CDR3 is 14 amino acids long. The V end lost 3 bases, the J end lost 4 bases, and 7 bases lay between the germline ends. This CDR3 is CASSFRAGANVLTF. The CDR3 DNA reads as TGTGCCAGCAGTTTTCGGGCGGGGGCCAACGTCCTGACTTTC.

Comment on this clone: The sample contains more than one DNA sequence encoding this CDR3. This chain uses TRBV4-3 with TRBJ1-3; D unresolved. Trimming left V 0 bases short and J 0 bases short, with 6 bases between. CDR1 is LGHNA and CDR2 is YSLEER in the germline V gene. This CDR3 is 15 amino acids long. The CDR3: CASSQDRYSGNTIYF. DNA of the CDR3: TGCGCCAGCAGCCAAGACAGGTACTCTGGAAACACCATATATTTT.